This entry features one TCR beta chain sequence. Its specificity is not known. CDR3 length: 12 residues. The V end was cut by 5 bases, the J end by 6 bases, with 10 bases between. CDR1 and CDR2 (germline): MDHEN, SYDVKM. Data came from immunoSEQ multiplex PCR; TCRdb stores just in-frame clones and leaves some out. The profile shows over 250,000 clones, approximately 86% of them singletons. The record originates from a study of cytomegalovirus exposure and HLA in healthy donors. Study conclusions and caveats: Specificity of a few CMV-associated chains for CMV antigens was verified in vitro. Rare TCR sequences predominated, though certain public TCRs were found in many donors.

The material sequenced was PBMCs. This chain connects TRBV28 to TRBJ1-2; D is possibly TRBD1 (6 bases). The origin of this receptor is a woman between 18 and 30 years old in good health and CMV-seronegative. CDR3 sequence: CASSETGDGYTF. The CDR3 bases are TGTGCCAGCAGTGAGACAGGCGATGGCTACACCTTC.